One and the same sample provided the 3 T cell receptor beta chains below, sequenced in a study of early T cells in non-severe SARS-CoV-2 infection. MiXCR was run by TCRdb on the 5' RACE reads, yielding one entry per CDR3 protein. The sample holds about 21,000 distinct CDR3 sequences, approximately 5.4% seen once. Specimen: whole blood, collected at baseline. The receptors here all came from an adult who was a healthcare worker with PCR-confirmed SARS-CoV-2 infection or an uninfected control (not recorded which).

In this sample, this clonotype turned up many times. The chain links TRBV9 to TRBJ2-7; D is perhaps TRBD1 (6 bases). There are 13 residues in the CDR3. Trimming cost V 0 bases and J 6 bases, with 10 bases left between them. Germline-derived CDR1 and CDR2 are SGDLS and YYNGEE. This chain's CDR3 is CASSVVTGSEQYF. In DNA form, the CDR3 reads TGTGCCAGCAGCGTAGTTACAGGGAGCGAGCAGTACTTC.

The table lists this clonotype with a few counts. The chain links TRBV18 to TRBJ2-3; possibly TRBD2 for D (6 bases). The CDR3 extends over 18 amino acids. Trimming pared 3 bases from V and 2 bases from J, leaving 21 bases between. Germline CDR1 KGHSH, CDR2 LQKENI. The CDR3 nucleotides read TGTGCCAGCTCACCCCTCCTTCCGGGACTGAAGGTCACAGATACGCAGTATTTT. This codes for CASSPLLPGLKVTDTQYF.

The chain recombines TRBV7-3 with TRBJ2-5; 9 bases agree with TRBD1. This CDR3 is 15 amino acids long. V gave up 2 bases and J gave up 0 bases; unmatched junction bases: 1. CDR1 SGHTA and CDR2 FQGTGA come from the germline V gene. The CDR3 sequence: CASSLGDRDQETQYF. Here the CDR3 DNA reads TGTGCCAGCAGCTTAGGGGACAGGGACCAAGAGACCCAGTACTTC.